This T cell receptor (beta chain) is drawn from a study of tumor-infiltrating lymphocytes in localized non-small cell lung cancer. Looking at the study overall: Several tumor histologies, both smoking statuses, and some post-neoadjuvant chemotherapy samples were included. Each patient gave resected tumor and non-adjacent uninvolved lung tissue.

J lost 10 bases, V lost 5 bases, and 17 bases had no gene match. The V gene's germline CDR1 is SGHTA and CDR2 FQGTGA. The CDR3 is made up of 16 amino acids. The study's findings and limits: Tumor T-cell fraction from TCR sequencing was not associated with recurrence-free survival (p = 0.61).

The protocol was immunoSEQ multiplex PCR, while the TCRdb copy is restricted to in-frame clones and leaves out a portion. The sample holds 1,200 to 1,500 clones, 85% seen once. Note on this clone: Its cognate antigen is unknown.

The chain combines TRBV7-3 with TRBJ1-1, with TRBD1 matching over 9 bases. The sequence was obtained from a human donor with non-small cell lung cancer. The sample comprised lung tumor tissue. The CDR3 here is CASSPGGTGSGSRAFF. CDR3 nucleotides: TGTGCCAGCAGCCCAGGGGGGACAGGGTCGGGGTCGAGAGCTTTCTTT.